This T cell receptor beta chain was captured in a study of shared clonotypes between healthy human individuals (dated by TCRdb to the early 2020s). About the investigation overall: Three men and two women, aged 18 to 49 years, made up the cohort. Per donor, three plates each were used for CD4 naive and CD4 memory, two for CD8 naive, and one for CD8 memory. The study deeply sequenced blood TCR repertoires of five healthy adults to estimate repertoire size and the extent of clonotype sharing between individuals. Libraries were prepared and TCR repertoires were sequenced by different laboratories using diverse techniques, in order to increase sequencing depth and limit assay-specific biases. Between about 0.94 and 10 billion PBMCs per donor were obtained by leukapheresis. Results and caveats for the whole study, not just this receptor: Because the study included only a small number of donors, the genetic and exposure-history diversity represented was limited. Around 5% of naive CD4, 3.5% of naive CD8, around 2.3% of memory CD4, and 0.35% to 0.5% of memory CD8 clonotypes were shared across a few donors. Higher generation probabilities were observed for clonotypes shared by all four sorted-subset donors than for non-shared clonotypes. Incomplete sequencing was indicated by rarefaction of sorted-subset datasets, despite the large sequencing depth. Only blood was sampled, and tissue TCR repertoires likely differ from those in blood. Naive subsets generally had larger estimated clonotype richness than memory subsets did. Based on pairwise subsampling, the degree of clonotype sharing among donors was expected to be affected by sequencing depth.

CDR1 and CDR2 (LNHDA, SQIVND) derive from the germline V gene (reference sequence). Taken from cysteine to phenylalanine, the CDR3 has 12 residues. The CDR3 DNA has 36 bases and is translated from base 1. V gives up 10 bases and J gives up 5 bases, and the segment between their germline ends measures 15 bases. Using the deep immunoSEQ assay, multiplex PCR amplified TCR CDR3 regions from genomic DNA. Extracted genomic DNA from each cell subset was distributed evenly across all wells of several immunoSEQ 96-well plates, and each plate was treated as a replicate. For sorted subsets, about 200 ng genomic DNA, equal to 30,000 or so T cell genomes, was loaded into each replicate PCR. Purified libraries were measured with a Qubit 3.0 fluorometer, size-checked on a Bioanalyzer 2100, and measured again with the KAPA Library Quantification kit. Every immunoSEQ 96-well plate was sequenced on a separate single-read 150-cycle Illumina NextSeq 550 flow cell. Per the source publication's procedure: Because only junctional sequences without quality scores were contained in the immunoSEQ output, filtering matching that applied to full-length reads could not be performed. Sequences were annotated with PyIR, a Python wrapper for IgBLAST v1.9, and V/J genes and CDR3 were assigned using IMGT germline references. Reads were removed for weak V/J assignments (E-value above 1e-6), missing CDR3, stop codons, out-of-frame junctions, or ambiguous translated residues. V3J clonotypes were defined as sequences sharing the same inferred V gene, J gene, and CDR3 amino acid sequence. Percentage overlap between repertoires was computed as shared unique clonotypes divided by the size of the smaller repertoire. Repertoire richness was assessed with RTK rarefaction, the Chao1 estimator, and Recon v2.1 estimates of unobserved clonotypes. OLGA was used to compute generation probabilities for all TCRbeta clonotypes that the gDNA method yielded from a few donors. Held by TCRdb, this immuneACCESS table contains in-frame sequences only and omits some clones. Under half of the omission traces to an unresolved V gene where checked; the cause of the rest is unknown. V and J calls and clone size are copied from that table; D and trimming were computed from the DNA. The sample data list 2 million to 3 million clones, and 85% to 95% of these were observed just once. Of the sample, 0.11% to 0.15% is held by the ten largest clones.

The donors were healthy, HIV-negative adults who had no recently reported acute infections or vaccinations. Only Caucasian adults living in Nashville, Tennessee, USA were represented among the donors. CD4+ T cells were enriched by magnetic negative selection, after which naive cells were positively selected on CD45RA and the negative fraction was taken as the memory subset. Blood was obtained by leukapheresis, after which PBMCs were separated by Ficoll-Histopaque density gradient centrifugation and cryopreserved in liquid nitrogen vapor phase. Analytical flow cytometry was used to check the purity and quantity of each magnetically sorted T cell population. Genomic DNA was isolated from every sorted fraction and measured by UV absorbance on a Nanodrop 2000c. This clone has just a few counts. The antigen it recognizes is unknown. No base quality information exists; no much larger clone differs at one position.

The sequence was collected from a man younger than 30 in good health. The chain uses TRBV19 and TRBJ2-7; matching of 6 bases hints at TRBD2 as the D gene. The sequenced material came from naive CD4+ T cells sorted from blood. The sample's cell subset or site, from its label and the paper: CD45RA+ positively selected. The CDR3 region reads CAIRDSHNEQYF. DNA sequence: TGTGCCATCCGGGACTCCCATAACGAGCAGTACTTC.